These 16 T cell receptor beta chains came from one sample sequenced in a study of long-term antiretroviral therapy in people with HIV (dated by TCRdb to the early 2020s). The immunoSEQ hsTCRB v3.0 assay was used at survey level resolution for TRB variable region sequencing. Here the immuneACCESS table is served through TCRdb, limited to in-frame sequences with V and J called. Missing clones are a known gap in these copies; in checked studies unresolved V genes cover under half, and the rest lacks a known reason. The sample contains 20,000 to 25,000 clones, around nine tenths of them found a single time. The top ten hold 6% to 6.5% of the sample. Sequenced here: unsorted PBMCs, sampled 0.6 years after starting antiretroviral therapy. These receptor sequences come from a man between 60 and 75 years old with HIV.

In this sample, this clone turned up a few times. V usage is TRBV7-2 and J usage is TRBJ2-7; TRBD1 might be the D (6 bases). CDR1 is SGHTA, CDR2 FQGNSA, per germline. This CDR3 has 14 amino acids. V was shortened by 2 bases and J by 6 bases, with 14 bases between the two germline ends. The CDR3, as DNA: TGTGCCAGCAGCTTAAGGTGGGAAGGGGGCGAGCAGTACTTC. Protein: CASSLRWEGGEQYF.

This chain uses TRBV5-1 with TRBJ2-2, with D perhaps TRBD2 (6 bases). Deletions cut 2 bases from V and 7 bases from J, with 15 bases between. Germline values: CDR1 SGHRS, CDR2 YFSETQ. The CDR3 is 15 amino acids. CDR3 amino acids: CASSFRDGEVGELFF. The CDR3 nucleotides read TGCGCCAGCAGCTTCCGGGACGGGGAGGTCGGGGAGCTGTTTTTT.

The chain employs TRBV30 and TRBJ2-7; TRBD1 matches 9 bases. Germline assignment: CDR1 GTSNPN and CDR2 SVGIG (reference sequence). The CDR3 runs 14 residues. V dropped 0 bases and J dropped 2; count of bases not matched to a gene: 2. CDR3 nucleotide sequence: TGTGCCTGGAGTGTAGACAGGGGGGCCTACGAGCAGTACTTC. This encodes CAWSVDRGAYEQYF.

The chain recombines TRBV5-1 with TRBJ2-7; a possible D gene is TRBD1 (5 bases). V shed 0 bases and J shed 4 bases, with 14 bases lying between them. The CDR3 is 15 residues long. Germline CDR1 is SGHRS and CDR2 is YFSETQ. The CDR3 loop reads CASSLEGVDTYEQYF. CDR3 DNA sequence: TGCGCCAGCAGCTTGGAAGGGGTAGACACGTACGAGCAGTACTTC.

A single count supports this clone. The CDR3 DNA is TGTGCCAGCAGCGGCAGGACTGGAAACACCATATATTTT. Its protein is CASSGRTGNTIYF. This chain connects TRBV9 to TRBJ1-3, with D uncertain. V was shortened by 3 bases and J by 2 bases, with 6 bases between the two germline ends. Germline-derived CDR1 and CDR2 are SGDLS and YYNGEE. The CDR3 length is 13 residues.

The gene calls are TRBV5-4 and TRBJ2-7, with TRBD2 identical over 8 bases. The CDR3 covers 15 residues. The J segment lost 7 bases and the V segment lost 4 bases, leaving 13 bases of the junction unmatched. CDR1 and CDR2 from the germline V gene are SGHNT and YYREEE (reference sequence). The CDR3 spells CASSAEGPLAGEQYF. In DNA form, the CDR3 reads TGTGCCAGCAGCGCGGAGGGGCCTTTAGCGGGGGAGCAGTACTTC.

This sequence joins TRBV5-1 and TRBJ2-1; D is unclear. CDR1 is SGHRS and CDR2 is YFSETQ in the germline V gene. CDR3 length: 11 amino acids. Trimming took 0 bases from V and 8 from J, leaving 3 bases between them. In nucleotides, the CDR3 is TGCGCCAGCAGCTTGGCGGATGAGCAGTTCTTC. This encodes CASSLADEQFF.

The chain uses TRBV5-5 and TRBJ1-5, with D possibly TRBD1 on 5 matching bases. Germline V gene lookup returns CDR1 SGHKS and CDR2 YYEKEE (reference sequence). CDR3 size: 16 residues. The V gene lost 3 bases and the J gene lost 3 bases, with 16 bases spanning the gap. CDR3 amino acids: CASSSISGILNQPQHF. The CDR3 DNA is TGTGCCAGCAGCTCAATCTCAGGGATCCTCAATCAGCCCCAGCATTTT.

V usage is TRBV25-1 and J usage is TRBJ2-7; D possibly corresponds to TRBD1 (5 bases). The V and J ends lost 1 base and 4 bases respectively, with 14 bases between them. Germline V gene sequence: CDR1 MGHDK, CDR2 SYGVNS. The CDR3 length is 15 residues. As DNA, the CDR3 is TGTGCCAGCAGTGAATTTAGGGGATCAGGGTACGAGCAGTACTTC. Translation: CASSEFRGSGYEQYF.

This clone was detected only a few times. J is TRBJ1-2 and V is TRBV9, with no clear D. V dropped 0 bases and J dropped 3 bases, with 12 bases sitting between them. The CDR3 covers 15 residues. CDR1 SGDLS and CDR2 YYNGEE come from the germline V gene. CDR3 amino acids: CASSVAAAGDYGYTF. CDR3 DNA: TGTGCCAGCAGCGTAGCTGCGGCCGGGGACTATGGCTACACCTTC. Together with reference TRBV9 and TRBJ1-2, the CDR3 gives the full variable domain: DSGVTQTPKHLITATGQRVTLRCSPRSGDLSVYWYQQSLDQGLQFLIQYYNGEERAKGNILERFSAQQFPDLHSELNLSSLELGDSALYFCASSVAAAGDYGYTFGSGTRLTVV.

The chain has TRBV5-4 and TRBJ2-3; either TRBD1 or TRBD2 may supply D (5 bases each). Germline lookup yields CDR1 SGHNT and CDR2 YYREEE (reference sequence). This CDR3 has 13 residues. V was shortened by 4 bases and J by 3 bases, with 9 bases between the two germline ends. The CDR3 spells CASSPGPTDTQYF. In nucleotides, the CDR3 is TGTGCCAGCAGCCCGGGACCTACAGATACGCAGTATTTT.

This chain links TRBV30 with TRBJ2-7; 7 bases agree with TRBD1. The CDR3 is made up of 16 amino acids. With 1 base clipped from V and 4 bases from J, the junction kept 13 bases outside the gene matches. The germline gives CDR1 GTSNPN, CDR2 SVGIG (reference sequence). CDR3 sequence reads: CAWSAGTGESIYEQYF. The CDR3 region has the DNA TGTGCCTGGAGTGCAGGAACAGGGGAGTCGATTTACGAGCAGTACTTC.

This chain links TRBV9 with TRBJ2-1; 10 nucleotides line up with TRBD2. Germline loops: CDR1 SGDLS, CDR2 YYNGEE. J was trimmed by 3 bases and V by 4 bases; bases with no gene match: 4. CDR3 length: 15 residues. The CDR3 sequence: CASSSSGSGYNEQFF. The CDR3 coding sequence is TGTGCCAGCAGCTCTAGCGGGAGTGGCTACAATGAGCAGTTCTTC. The whole variable domain, remainder taken from reference TRBV9 and TRBJ2-1, is DSGVTQTPKHLITATGQRVTLRCSPRSGDLSVYWYQQSLDQGLQFLIQYYNGEERAKGNILERFSAQQFPDLHSELNLSSLELGDSALYFCASSSSGSGYNEQFFGPGTRLTVL.

The V gene is TRBV7-8, the J gene TRBJ2-5; TRBD2 matches 7 bases. Per germline, CDR1 SGHVS and CDR2 FQNEAQ. Unmatched junction bases numbered 5, after V lost 1 base and J lost 0 bases. The CDR3 has 16 residues. DNA for the CDR3: TGTGCCAGCAGCTTAGTAACCGGGGGGAACCAAGAGACCCAGTACTTC. Translating gives CASSLVTGGNQETQYF.

The rearrangement links TRBV11-3 to TRBJ2-3; perhaps TRBD1 as D (6 bases). The CDR3 totals 13 residues. From germline, CDR1 is SGHNT and CDR2 YENEEA. Trimming stripped 0 bases from V and 9 bases from J, with 10 bases between. The CDR3 loop reads CASSLEGGVTQYF. The CDR3 nucleotides are TGTGCCAGCAGCTTAGAAGGGGGAGTGACGCAGTATTTT.

This chain connects TRBV5-1 to TRBJ1-1, with 12 bases matching TRBD1. V gave up 2 bases and J gave up 0 bases; unmatched junction bases: 5. Looked up from germline, CDR1 is SGHRS and CDR2 is YFSETQ. This CDR3 has 17 residues. CDR3 region: CASSFQGTGGLNTEAFF. In DNA form, the CDR3 reads TGCGCCAGCAGCTTTCAGGGGACAGGGGGCCTGAACACTGAAGCTTTCTTT.